The 10 T cell receptor beta chains reported below all come from one sample, sequenced in a study of T-cell reconstitution after alpha-beta-depleted transplantation in children. Unique molecular identifiers were used in preparing the TCRbeta library. TCRdb redid the calling of the PCR reads with MiXCR, one entry per CDR3 protein. Altogether 540,000 or so distinct CDR3 sequences are present, 20% to 25% being singletons, with the ten largest covering 14%. This sample comprised PBMCs, mostly from graft donor cells, obtained 360 days after TCRalphabeta/CD19-depleted stem cell transplant. The receptors come from a boy under two years old who had a stem cell transplant for acute myeloid leukemia, so the T cells may come from the graft donor.

The chain combines TRBV27 with TRBJ2-7, with D possibly being TRBD1 (6 bases). The germline V gene encodes CDR1 MNHEY and CDR2 SMNVEV (reference sequence). The V end was cut by 6 bases, the J end by 3 bases, with 12 bases between. The length of the CDR3 is 13 residues. The CDR3 nucleotides read TGTGCCAGCAGCCTGGGCAGGGGCTACGAGCAGTACGTC. Protein product: CASSLGRGYEQYV.

The chain is built from TRBV12-3 or TRBV12-4 and TRBJ2-1; D may be TRBD2 (6 bases). The germline V and J ends were trimmed by 6 bases and 5 bases, with 14 bases remaining between them. The CDR3 runs to 14 residues. The CDR3: CASSLGGWNNEQFF. CDR3 sequence (DNA): TGTGCCAGCAGCCTTGGGGGGTGGAACAATGAGCAGTTCTTC.

The J gene is TRBJ1-3, the V gene TRBV5-1, with D unresolved. Germline values: CDR1 SGHRS, CDR2 YFSETQ. There are 14 residues in the CDR3. V lost 0 bases and J lost 8, with 12 bases in between. This chain's CDR3 is CASSLGATGDTIYF. DNA of the CDR3: TGCGCCAGCAGCTTGGGGGCTACTGGGGACACCATATATTTT.

The sample holds a few counts of this clonotype. The CDR3 DNA reads TGCAGTGCTAGTACTAGCGGGGGGGCCCTCCCTAGCACAGATACGCAGTATTTT. It is translated as CSASTSGGALPSTDTQYF. The chain uses TRBV20-1 and TRBJ2-3; 13 bases align to TRBD2. The germline V gene encodes CDR1 DFQATT and CDR2 SNEGSKA (reference sequence). The CDR3 runs to 18 residues. V trimming: 3 bases; J trimming: 0 bases; junction bases outside the gene matches: 9.

This clonotype was recorded once. The genes are TRBV10-3 and TRBJ2-7; 7 positions match TRBD1. The CDR3 spans 17 residues. Germline assignment: CDR1 ENHRY and CDR2 SYGVKD. Trimming removed 2 bases from V and 0 bases from J; junction bases left unmatched: 10. CDR3 coding DNA: TGTGCCATCAGTGAGGGGGGTCCTACAGGGGCCTCCTACGAGCAGTACTTC. This sequence encodes CAISEGGPTGASYEQYF.

This clonotype was found many times. V and J are TRBV7-6 and TRBJ2-1; D call uncertain. The CDR3 sequence is 13 residues long. V was shortened by 2 bases and J by 8 bases, with 10 bases between the two germline ends. Looked up from germline, CDR1 is SGHVS and CDR2 is FNYEAQ. CDR3 nucleotides: TGTGCCAGCAGCTTACTCCTCGCGTATGAGCAGTTCTTC. It is translated as CASSLLLAYEQFF.

The gene calls are TRBV20-1 and TRBJ2-1; TRBD2 matches 7 bases. CDR1 is DFQATT, CDR2 SNEGSKA, per germline (reference sequence). J lost 0 bases, V lost 5 bases, and 7 bases had no gene match. The CDR3 contains 15 residues. In DNA, the CDR3 is TGCAGTGCTCCCTGGGGGGGGAGCTCCTACAATGAGCAGTTCTTC. This translates into CSAPWGGSSYNEQFF.

This clonotype was seen ten or more times. The chain uses TRBV6-5 and TRBJ1-1; tentatively, D is TRBD1 (6 bases). CDR1 is MNHEY, CDR2 SVGAGI, per germline. The CDR3 consists of 15 residues. V dropped 0 bases and J dropped 0 bases, with 8 bases sitting between them. CDR3 sequence (DNA): TGTGCCAGCAGTTACTCCAGGGACATGAACACTGAAGCTTTCTTT. Protein product: CASSYSRDMNTEAFF.

CDR3 region: CASSLPGQDTYNEQFF. The CDR3 bases are TGTGCCAGCAGCTTACCGGGACAGGACACCTACAATGAGCAGTTCTTC. The chain has TRBV7-9 and TRBJ2-1; 8 bases match TRBD1. Germline assignment: CDR1 SEHNR and CDR2 FQNEAQ (reference sequence). The CDR3 contains 16 residues. V was pared by 2 bases and J by 2 bases, with 5 bases of the junction left unmatched.

This chain uses TRBV20-1 with TRBJ1-4; 7 bases align to TRBD1. The ends lost 3 bases at V and 7 bases at J; junction bases unmatched: 8. Germline V gene data show CDR1 as DFQATT and CDR2 as SNEGSKA (reference sequence). This CDR3 spans 14 amino acids. The CDR3 here is CSASPDRVGEKLFF. The DNA of the CDR3 is TGCAGTGCTAGTCCCGACAGGGTTGGTGAAAAACTGTTTTTT.